This TCR beta chain emerged from a study of blood T cells in healthy people across ages. Sample-barcoded 5' priming and a J-beta primer mix drove a second PCR of roughly 6 to 12 cycles. MiXCR, applied by TCRdb to the 5' RACE reads, yields one record per CDR3 protein. The sample holds around 800,000 distinct CDR3 sequences, 20% to 30% seen once. The CDR3 is 12 amino acids. CDR1 and CDR2 from the germline V gene are MNHNY and SVGAGI (reference sequence). V lost 6 bases to trimming and J lost 6 bases, with 12 bases between them. Notes on this clonotype: The target antigen is unknown.

Study-wide findings and caveats: Measured against age, TCR beta diversity per million T cells decreased in a roughly linear manner.

This sample also appeared in a second study, on T cells of mothers and their children.

The material sequenced was blood. The sequence was obtained from a boy aged 10-17 years in good health. The chain is built from TRBV6-6 and TRBJ2-7; D may be TRBD2 (6 bases). This CDR3 is CASSKTSSEQYF. The CDR3 region has the DNA TGTGCCAGCAGCAAAACTAGCTCCGAGCAGTACTTC.